This entry features one TCR beta chain sequence. Its target is not known. This sample was included in a study of T cells in Graves' hyperthyroidism and ophthalmopathy. Findings and limits, study-wide: Ophthalmopathy and stable hyperthyroidism were separated by a 13 V-J model.

CDR3 length: 13 amino acids. Germline loops: CDR1 GTSNPN, CDR2 SVGIG (reference sequence). V lost 4 bases and J lost 4, with 13 bases in between. Researchers amplified the TCR beta CDR3 regions from RNA transcripts. First-round RT-PCR targeting the TCR CDR3 was performed with the HTBI primer set. A single record per CDR3 protein comes from TCRdb applying MiXCR to the multiplex PCR reads. The sample has fewer than 850,000 distinct CDR3 sequences; approximately 15% are singletons. Those patients with uncontrolled infection, other autoimmune disease, pregnancy or lactation were excluded. This TCR was recovered from a man between 45 and 60 years old with Graves' hyperthyroidism. Sequencing was carried out using blood. The chain joins TRBV30 to TRBJ1-2; D is unresolved. CDR3 nucleotides: TGTGCCTGGACCGCGACATTAGTCTATGGCTACACCTTC. Its translation: CAWTATLVYGYTF.